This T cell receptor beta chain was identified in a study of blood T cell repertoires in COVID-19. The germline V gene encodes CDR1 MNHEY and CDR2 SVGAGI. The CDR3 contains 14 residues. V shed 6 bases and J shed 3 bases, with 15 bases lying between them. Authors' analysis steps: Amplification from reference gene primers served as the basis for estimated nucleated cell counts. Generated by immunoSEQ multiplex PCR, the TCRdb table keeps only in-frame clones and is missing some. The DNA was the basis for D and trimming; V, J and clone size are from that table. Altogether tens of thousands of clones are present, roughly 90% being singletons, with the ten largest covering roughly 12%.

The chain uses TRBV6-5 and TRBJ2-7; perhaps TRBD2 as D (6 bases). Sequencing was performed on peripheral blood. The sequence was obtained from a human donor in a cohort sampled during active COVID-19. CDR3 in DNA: TGTGCCAGCAGCCGGGGGACGGTCGTCTACGAGCAGTACTTC. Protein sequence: CASSRGTVVYEQYF.